These T cell receptor beta chains were read from a single sample in a study of T cell changes during pregnancy in multiple sclerosis. The data were produced by immunoSEQ multiplex PCR, yet TCRdb's version contains in-frame clones alone and is incomplete. The sample has some 80,000 clones, roughly 90% seen once; the top ten hold 2.5% to 3%. The material sequenced was peripheral blood, taken in the first trimester of pregnancy. The receptors were sampled from a female donor with multiple sclerosis, enrolled in a pregnancy study. Both conserved end residues are part of each CDR3. Fields, in order: D gene, V gene, J gene, CDR3 DNA, CDR3 protein. A D gene is named only where the DNA matches it firmly.

D: TRBD1; V: TRBV28; J: TRBJ2-2; DNA: TGTGCCAGCAGTGGGGACAGGAACACCGGGGAGCTGTTTTTT; CDR3: CASSGDRNTGELFF
D: NA; V: TRBV9; J: TRBJ2-5; DNA: TGTGCCAGCAGCGTAGAGGGTAGCGTAGGAGGGGCCCAGTACTTC; CDR3: CASSVEGSVGGAQYF
D: NA; V: TRBV14; J: TRBJ2-3; DNA: TGTGCCAGCAGCCAAGAATCCTCCACAGATACGCAGTATTTT; CDR3: CASSQESSTDTQYF
D: NA; V: TRBV7-9; J: TRBJ1-2; DNA: TGTGCCAGCAGCCTCCTGGGGGGAACCTTCGTCTATGGCTACACCTTC; CDR3: CASSLLGGTFVYGYTF
D: NA; V: TRBV2; J: TRBJ2-1; DNA: TGTGCCAGCAGTGAAGCCATTCTGGGGGGGGCCCAATACAATGAGCAGTTCTTC; CDR3: CASSEAILGGAQYNEQFF
D: NA; V: TRBV30; J: TRBJ2-3; DNA: TGTGCCTGGAGTGGCCACACGATTTCTGGAGATACGCAGTATTTT; CDR3: CAWSGHTISGDTQYF
D: NA; V: TRBV27; J: TRBJ2-1; DNA: TGTGCCAGCAGTTTCACGGGAAACTACAATGAGCAGTTCTTC; CDR3: CASSFTGNYNEQFF
D: NA; V: TRBV19; J: TRBJ1-2; DNA: TGTGCCAGTAGTACCACAGCCGGGACTCACAACTATGGCTACACCTTC; CDR3: CASSTTAGTHNYGYTF
D: NA; V: TRBV19; J: TRBJ1-3; DNA: TGTGCCAGTAGAACGAACAGATTCTCTGGAAACACCATATATTTT; CDR3: CASRTNRFSGNTIYF
D: NA; V: TRBV4-3; J: TRBJ2-7; DNA: TGCGCCAGCAGCCAGTCCGGGACATCAGCCTACGAGCAGTACTTC; CDR3: CASSQSGTSAYEQYF
D: TRBD1; V: TRBV7-2; J: TRBJ1-2; DNA: TGTGCCAGCAGCTTGAGCTTAGGACAGGGTAACTATGGCTACACCTTC; CDR3: CASSLSLGQGNYGYTF
D: TRBD2; V: TRBV7-8; J: TRBJ2-7; DNA: TGTGCCAGCAGCCGTAGCGGGCCCTACGAGCAGTACTTC; CDR3: CASSRSGPYEQYF
D: NA; V: TRBV7-8; J: TRBJ1-1; DNA: TGTGCCAGCAGCTTAGGGGCAGGGGACACTGAAGCTTTCTTT; CDR3: CASSLGAGDTEAFF
D: NA; V: TRBV7-3; J: TRBJ2-3; DNA: TGTGCCAGCAGCCAAAGCGGCCCTAGCACAGATACGCAGTATTTT; CDR3: CASSQSGPSTDTQYF